The TCR beta chain under discussion was sequenced for a study of shared clonotypes between healthy human individuals. Every immunoSEQ plate was one replicate of a subset's evenly spread DNA. TCRdb's copy holds only in-frame clones and misses some; the assay was immunoSEQ multiplex PCR. The repertoire consists of a few million clones, with more than 80% occurring once and the leading ten covering roughly 0.14%. General study points: Shared clonotypes across all four donors exceeded non-shared ones in generation probability. Represented genetic and exposure-history diversity was restricted by having few donors.

Deletions cut 4 bases from V and 1 base from J, with 13 bases between. Germline V gene data show CDR1 as MNHEY and CDR2 as SMNVEV (reference sequence). The CDR3 loop spans 15 amino acids. Note on this clone: Its antigen is not known.

Sequenced: naive CD4+ T cells sorted from blood. Sample subset: CD45RA+ positively selected. V usage is TRBV27 and J usage is TRBJ1-1; D is uncertain. This clonotype was sampled from a man between 18 and 29 years old in good health. The DNA of the CDR3 is TGTGCCAGCAGTTCCCCCCGGATAGGGAACACTGAAGCTTTCTTT. This translates into CASSSPRIGNTEAFF.